This T cell receptor beta chain came from a study of TIL therapy for anti-PD-1-resistant metastatic lung cancer. Specified time point: pre-treatment sample, taken before nivolumab and TIL therapy. The germline V gene encodes CDR1 MDHEN and CDR2 SYDVKM. The V end was cut by 2 bases, the J end by 5 bases, with 12 bases between. CDR3 length equals 14 residues. The libraries were made with immunoSEQ v3. TCRdb's copy holds only in-frame clones and misses some; the assay was immunoSEQ multiplex PCR. The data contain 55,000 to 60,000 clones, over 70% of them singletons. The clonotype comes from a person aged 25 to 79 with non-small cell lung cancer. The specimen was blood, collected at baseline. The chain couples TRBV28 to TRBJ1-2; D is uncertain. The CDR3 here is CASSLGRAEYGYTF. The CDR3 region has the DNA TGTGCCAGCAGTTTAGGTCGGGCAGAATATGGCTACACCTTC.